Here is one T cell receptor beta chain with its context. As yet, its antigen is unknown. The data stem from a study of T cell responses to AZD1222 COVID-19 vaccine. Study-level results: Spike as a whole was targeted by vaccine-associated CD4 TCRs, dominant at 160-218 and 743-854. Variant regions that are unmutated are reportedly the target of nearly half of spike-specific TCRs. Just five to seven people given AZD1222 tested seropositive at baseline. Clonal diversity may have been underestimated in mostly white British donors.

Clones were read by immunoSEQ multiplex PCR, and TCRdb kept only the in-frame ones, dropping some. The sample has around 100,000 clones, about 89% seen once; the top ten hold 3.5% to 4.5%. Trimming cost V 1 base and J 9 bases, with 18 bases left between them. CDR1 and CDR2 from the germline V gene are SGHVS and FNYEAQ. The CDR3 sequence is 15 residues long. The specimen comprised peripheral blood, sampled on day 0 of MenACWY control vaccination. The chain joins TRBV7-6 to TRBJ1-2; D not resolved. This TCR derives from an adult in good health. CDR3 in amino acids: CASSLDWGALDRYTF. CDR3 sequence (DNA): TGTGCCAGCAGCTTAGATTGGGGTGCCCTAGACCGCTACACCTTC.